This T cell receptor (beta chain) was observed in a study of blood T cell repertoires in COVID-19. Data came from immunoSEQ multiplex PCR; TCRdb stores just in-frame clones and leaves some out. The sample has about 480,000 clones; approximately 88% are singletons. Germline assignment: CDR1 SGHTS and CDR2 YDEGEE. Trimming took off 4 bases at V and 1 base at J, with 11 bases between the two ends. The length of the CDR3 is 14 residues. The sequenced sample was PBMCs or T cells enriched from blood (not recorded which). The genes are TRBV5-8 and TRBJ1-1; D unresolved. This TCR was recovered from a woman aged 40 to 50 who had recovered from COVID-19. The CDR3 nucleotides read TGTGCCAGCAGCCAAAGCCCCCGGAACACTGAAGCTTTCTTT. It is translated as CASSQSPRNTEAFF.